These 18 T cell receptor beta chains were all obtained from the same sample, sequenced in a study of Ad26.COV2.S vaccination and SARS-CoV-2 variants. Profiled with immunoSEQ multiplex PCR; TCRdb holds only in-frame clones, not every one. The top ten clones hold approximately 12% of a sample with 350,000 to 500,000 clones, around 90% of them seen once. Specified treatment: 15 to 20 received Ad26.COV2.S at low or high dose, single or two shots; five or six received placebo; per-sample allocation not given. Day 63 following the first vaccine or placebo injection was when the samples were taken. Sequenced material: peripheral blood, taken in a trial of Ad26.COV2.S vaccine versus placebo. Receptors were obtained from a person between 18 and 65 years old who received the Ad26.COV2.S COVID-19 vaccine or a placebo.

The genes are TRBV5-5 and TRBJ1-2; D remains ambiguous. Germline CDR1 SGHKS, CDR2 YYEKEE (reference sequence). This CDR3 is 15 amino acids long. Trimming took off 2 bases at V and 4 bases at J, with 15 bases between the two ends. The CDR3 DNA sequence: TGTGCCAGCAGCTTAGGCCATGGTTTGAGCTATGGCTACACCTTC. It is translated as CASSLGHGLSYGYTF.

The rearrangement joins TRBV2 to TRBJ1-1, with D uncertain. The germline V and J ends were trimmed by 2 bases and 0 bases, with 10 bases remaining between them. Germline V gives CDR1 SNHLY, CDR2 FYNNEI. The length of the CDR3 is 15 residues. The CDR3 nucleotides are TGTGCCAGCAGTGAAATCGGGTTTATGAACACTGAAGCTTTCTTT. This sequence encodes CASSEIGFMNTEAFF. Filled out from reference TRBV2 and TRBJ1-1, the complete variable domain reads EPEVTQTPSHQVTQMGQEVILRCVPISNHLYFYWYRQILGQKVEFLVSFYNNEISEKSEIFDDQFSVERPDGSNFTLKIRSTKLEDSAMYFCASSEIGFMNTEAFFGQGTRLTVV.

In DNA, the CDR3 is TGTGCCAGCAGCCAAGGGACAGGGTTGAATGGCTACACCTTC. Its protein product is CASSQGTGLNGYTF. V and J are TRBV4-2 and TRBJ1-2; 8 bases are shared with TRBD1. Germline V gene lookup returns CDR1 LGHNA and CDR2 YNFKEQ. With 1 base clipped from V and 6 bases from J, the junction kept 4 bases outside the gene matches. The CDR3 is made up of 14 amino acids.

The chain links TRBV29-1 to TRBJ2-3, with D perhaps matching TRBD1 (7 bases). Germline CDR1 reads SQVTM; CDR2 reads ANQGSEA. V shed 7 bases and J shed 4 bases, with 15 bases lying between them. The CDR3 covers 13 residues. CDR3 bases: TGCAGCGGGGGGGACAGTTATGCAGATACGCAGTATTTT. It codes for CSGGDSYADTQYF.

CDR3 nucleotides: TGTGCCAGCAGTGGGGGGGCAGGGGGCCGGGACTACGAGCAGTACTTC. It specifies CASSGGAGGRDYEQYF. The V gene is TRBV6-1, the J gene TRBJ2-7, with TRBD1 matching 8 bases. Looked up from germline, CDR1 is MNHNS and CDR2 is SASEGT. The CDR3 length is 16 residues. With V trimmed by 4 bases and J by 3 bases, 11 bases remained unmatched.

The CDR3 spells CASSRTGGGNTEAFF. As DNA, the CDR3 is TGTGCCAGTAGTAGGACAGGGGGCGGGAACACTGAAGCTTTCTTT. The chain joins TRBV19 to TRBJ1-1, with 11 bases identical to TRBD1. The germline gives CDR1 LNHDA, CDR2 SQIVND (reference sequence). The length of the CDR3 is 15 residues. Trimming cost V 4 bases and J 1 base; bases outside gene matches: 2.

The gene calls are TRBV7-9 and TRBJ1-4, with D maybe TRBD1 (6 bases). Germline CDR1 is SEHNR and CDR2 is FQNEAQ (reference sequence). The CDR3 loop spans 14 amino acids. Trimming took off 6 bases at V and 3 bases at J, with 11 bases between the two ends. CDR3 amino acids: CASRPGVANEKLFF. The CDR3 DNA is TGTGCCAGCAGGCCAGGGGTGGCTAATGAAAAACTGTTTTTT.

The gene calls are TRBV6-5 and TRBJ1-5; 7 bases agree with TRBD1. The V and J ends lost 4 bases and 5 bases, in that order; junction bases with no gene match: 11. The germline CDR1 and CDR2 sequences are MNHEY and SVGAGI. The CDR3 is 16 amino acids. The DNA of the CDR3 is TGTGCCAGCAGTTCGTATTCCGGGACAGCATATCAGCCCCAGCATTTT. Translated: CASSSYSGTAYQPQHF.

This clone showed up just once. One end of the junction does not line up with germline, which may come from a read error. This chain connects TRBV6-5 to TRBJ2-7; D gene ambiguous. The germline CDR1 and CDR2 sequences are MNHEY and SVGAGI. The CDR3 runs to 10 residues. CDR3 nucleotides: TGTGCCAGCAGCTACTACGAGCAGTACTTC. This codes for CASSYYEQYF.

The chain carries TRBV6-5 and TRBJ2-7; 8 positions agree with TRBD2. Germline lookup yields CDR1 MNHEY and CDR2 SVGAGI. The CDR3 spans 14 residues. The J segment lost 4 bases and the V segment lost 8 bases, leaving 10 bases of the junction unmatched. The CDR3 is CASQGAAGEYEQYF. CDR3 coding DNA: TGTGCCAGCCAGGGTGCAGCGGGAGAATACGAGCAGTACTTC.

This sequence joins TRBV18 and TRBJ2-6; D is ambiguous. The V and J ends lost 3 bases and 0 bases respectively, with 12 bases between them. CDR1 and CDR2 (germline): KGHSH, LQKENI. There are 17 residues in the CDR3. The CDR3 nucleotides are TGTGCCAGCTCACCCGACAAGGGTAACTCTGGGGCCAACGTCCTGACTTTC. Amino acid sequence: CASSPDKGNSGANVLTF.

The V and J genes are TRBV5-4 and TRBJ2-7; D might be TRBD1 (6 bases). V lost 0 bases and J 3 bases, leaving 13 bases between the germline ends. This CDR3 region has 15 residues. Germline CDR1 and CDR2: SGHNT and YYREEE (reference sequence). This chain's CDR3 is CASSLEQGPDYEQYF. The CDR3 DNA sequence: TGTGCCAGCAGCTTGGAACAGGGACCCGACTACGAGCAGTACTTC.

The chain has TRBV15 and TRBJ2-5; no clear D gene. The CDR3 sequence is 14 residues long. V was pared by 2 bases and J by 0 bases, with 7 bases between. Germline V CDR1 and CDR2: LNHNV, YYDKDF (reference sequence). The CDR3 sequence is CATSRPSNQETQYF. For the CDR3, the DNA is TGTGCCACCAGCAGACCCTCGAACCAAGAGACCCAGTACTTC.

The J gene is TRBJ2-2, the V gene TRBV5-8; 9 bases map to TRBD2. The CDR3 has 15 amino acids. Germline V gene lookup returns CDR1 SGHTS and CDR2 YDEGEE. The ends lost 3 bases at V and 3 bases at J; junction bases unmatched: 3. The CDR3 DNA reads as TGTGCCAGCAGCTACTTAGCGGGAGACACCGGGGAGCTGTTTTTT. It is translated as CASSYLAGDTGELFF.

This clone appeared once. The CDR3 loop reads CASSFSGVNTEAFF. As DNA, the CDR3 is TGTGCCAGCAGTTTCTCGGGAGTGAACACTGAAGCTTTCTTT. The chain employs TRBV6-5 and TRBJ1-1; D ambiguous. This CDR3 spans 14 amino acids. V shed 4 bases and J shed 0 bases, with 9 bases lying between them. CDR1 and CDR2 from the germline V gene are MNHEY and SVGAGI.

V gene TRBV5-4 combines with J gene TRBJ1-2, with unresolved D. The CDR3 is 12 amino acids. The germline gives CDR1 SGHNT, CDR2 YYREEE (reference sequence). The V and J ends lost 1 base and 4 bases respectively, with 5 bases between them. The chain's CDR3 is CASSLQFYGYTF. The CDR3, as DNA: TGTGCCAGCAGCTTGCAATTCTATGGCTACACCTTC.

This clone was found once. The genes are TRBV19 and TRBJ1-1, with TRBD1 as a possible D gene (6 bases). Germline assignment: CDR1 LNHDA and CDR2 SQIVND (reference sequence). Between the trimmed V and J ends, which lost 5 bases and 3 bases, there was a span of 19 bases. The CDR3 runs to 16 residues. This CDR3 reads CASSPWGGAVYTEAFF. The CDR3 DNA sequence: TGTGCCAGTAGTCCCTGGGGGGGGGCTGTCTACACTGAAGCTTTCTTT.

This clone was seen a single time. The V call is TRBV4-2, the J call TRBJ2-1; no firm D call. Germline assignment: CDR1 LGHNA and CDR2 YNFKEQ. The CDR3 has 11 amino acids. V shed 2 bases and J shed 7 bases, with 3 bases lying between them. CDR3 coding DNA: TGTGCCAGCAGCCAACTAAATGAGCAGTTCTTC. Protein product: CASSQLNEQFF.